This is a list of T cell receptor beta chains from one sample in a study of blood T cell repertoires in COVID-19. Sequencing was performed with immunoSEQ multiplex PCR; in TCRdb, only in-frame clones are kept and a portion is missing. The sample yields roughly 180,000 clones, roughly nine tenths seen once. What was sequenced was peripheral blood. These receptors all come from a woman in her twenties or thirties with active or convalescent COVID-19. Both conserved end residues are part of each CDR3. Each record gives: V gene, J gene, D gene, CDR3 length, clone size, CDR3 protein, CDR3 DNA. D genes are given only for firm matches. Some rows have no size entry. The others give once, few or many, or a class for an expanded clone.

TRBV19	TRBJ2-7	TRBD1	15	NA	CASSAPGTGSYEQYF	TGTGCCAGTAGTGCCCCCGGGACAGGGTCCTACGAGCAGTACTTC
TRBV27	TRBJ2-2	TRBD1	14	few	CASSRGINTGELFF	TGTGCCAGCAGCAGGGGGATTAACACCGGGGAGCTGTTTTTT
TRBV11-3	TRBJ1-2	NA	17	NA	CASSLALGFGGVYGYTF	TGTGCCAGCAGCTTAGCTCTCGGTTTCGGGGGGGTCTATGGCTACACCTTC
TRBV15	TRBJ1-6	NA	15	NA	CATSREKGNNSPLHF	TGTGCCACCAGCAGAGAGAAGGGGAATAATTCACCCCTCCACTTT
TRBV19	TRBJ2-1	NA	16	NA	CASSRTTGSSYNEQFF	TGTGCCAGTAGTCGGACTACTGGGAGCTCCTACAATGAGCAGTTCTTC
TRBV2	TRBJ2-5	NA	10	NA	CASSEETQYF	TGTGCCAGTTCAGAAGAGACCCAGTACTTC
TRBV14	TRBJ2-7	NA	14	NA	CASSHQQGWGEQYF	TGTGCCAGCAGCCATCAGCAGGGGTGGGGAGAGCAGTACTTC
TRBV28	TRBJ1-1	NA	17	NA	CASSFSLAGGSNTEAFF	TGTGCCAGCAGTTTCTCCCTCGCGGGGGGATCAAACACTGAAGCTTTCTTT
TRBV30	TRBJ1-5	NA	13	once	CAWSAGKDQPQHF	TGTGCCTGGAGTGCAGGGAAGGATCAGCCCCAGCATTTT
TRBV10-3	TRBJ1-5	NA	13	NA	CAIGPESNQPQHF	TGTGCCATCGGTCCGGAGAGCAATCAGCCCCAGCATTTT
TRBV4-1	TRBJ2-1	NA	15	NA	CASSHSSALTNEQFF	TGCGCCAGCAGCCACTCTAGCGCACTGACCAATGAGCAGTTCTTC
TRBV18	TRBJ2-1	NA	13	once	CASSPGAYNEQFF	TGTGCCAGCTCACCAGGAGCCTACAATGAGCAGTTCTTC
TRBV24-1	TRBJ2-4	NA	12	NA	CATSDFRGIQYF	TGTGCCACCAGTGATTTCAGGGGCATTCAGTACTTC
TRBV6-2/TRBV6-3	TRBJ1-1	TRBD1	15	NA	CASSSYRGVGTEAFF	TGTGCCAGCAGTTCTTACAGGGGAGTGGGGACTGAAGCTTTCTTT
TRBV28	TRBJ1-5	NA	15	few	CASLERGTRNQPQHF	TGTGCCAGCCTTGAGCGGGGTACGCGCAATCAGCCCCAGCATTTT
TRBV9	TRBJ1-2	NA	13	few	CASSVVGGSGYTF	TGTGCCAGCAGCGTAGTCGGGGGATCCGGCTACACCTTC
TRBV11-2	TRBJ2-3	NA	14	few	CASSFQGGKDTQYF	TGTGCCAGCAGTTTTCAGGGGGGAAAGGATACGCAGTATTTT
TRBV28	TRBJ1-2	TRBD1	15	NA	CASSLLGTGDYGYTF	TGTGCCAGCAGTTTACTAGGGACAGGGGACTATGGCTACACCTTC
TRBV19	TRBJ1-2	NA	13	NA	CASTPYPNYGYTF	TGTGCCAGTACCCCCTACCCTAACTATGGCTACACCTTC
TRBV5-4	TRBJ2-7	NA	12	NA	CASSSYSYEQYF	TGTGCCAGCAGCTCCTATTCCTACGAGCAGTACTTC
TRBV3-1/TRBV3-2	TRBJ1-6	NA	15	NA	CASSLQELGNSPLHF	TGTGCCAGCAGCCTACAGGAATTGGGTAATTCACCCCTCCACTTT
TRBV27	TRBJ1-1	NA	13	NA	CASSLGTGLEAFF	TGTGCCAGCAGTTTAGGCACGGGACTAGAAGCTTTCTTT
TRBV18	TRBJ1-1	TRBD1	17	NA	CASSLRTGGVGNTEAFF	TGTGCCAGCTCACTCAGAACAGGGGGCGTAGGTAACACTGAAGCTTTCTTT
TRBV14	TRBJ2-1	TRBD2	18	NA	CASSQGGLGRASYNEQFF	TGTGCCAGCAGCCAAGGGGGGCTCGGGAGGGCCTCCTACAATGAGCAGTTCTTC
TRBV9	TRBJ1-6	NA	15	NA	CASSVEGGGGSPLHF	TGTGCCAGCAGCGTAGAAGGGGGAGGGGGTTCACCCCTCCACTTT
TRBV9	TRBJ2-1	TRBD2	13	NA	CASSMGLEDEQFF	TGTGCCAGCAGCATGGGACTAGAGGATGAGCAGTTCTTC
TRBV7-9	TRBJ1-1	NA	15	NA	CASSGKQWGDTEAFF	TGTGCCAGCAGCGGAAAACAGTGGGGGGACACTGAAGCTTTCTTT